The rows below give T cell receptor beta chains drawn from one sample of a study of blood T cells in healthy people across ages. A single record per CDR3 protein comes from TCRdb applying MiXCR to the 5' RACE reads. This table holds hundreds of thousands of distinct CDR3 sequences, 44% found once. The sequenced sample consisted of blood. The receptors were sampled from a man aged 55 to 70 in good health. Both conserved end residues are part of each CDR3. The order of the fields is CDR3 protein, CDR3 DNA, D gene, V gene, clone size, J gene. The D gene is left open where the match is weak. Clone size is given for some rows only: seen once, a few or many times, or a class if the clone is expanded.

CASRQGVEAFF | TGTGCCAGCAGACAGGGTGTTGAAGCTTTCTTT | NA | TRBV6-1 | NA | TRBJ1-1
CASSYMIAGSSYNEQFF | TGTGCCAGCAGTTACATGATAGCGGGGAGCTCCTACAATGAGCAGTTCTTC | TRBD2 | TRBV6-2/TRBV6-3 | NA | TRBJ2-1
CASRGPGSNYGYTF | TGTGCCAGCAGAGGCCCAGGGTCGAACTATGGCTACACCTTC | NA | TRBV6-5 | many | TRBJ1-2
CASSYNNRGGGGYTF | TGTGCCAGCAGTTACAACAACAGGGGTGGAGGTGGCTACACCTTC | TRBD1 | TRBV6-5 | NA | TRBJ1-2
CSVDRRSSYNEQFF | TGCAGCGTTGATCGGCGGAGCTCCTACAATGAGCAGTTCTTC | NA | TRBV29-1 | NA | TRBJ2-1
CSVGSGQDYGYTF | TGCAGCGTGGGATCTGGCCAGGACTATGGCTACACCTTC | NA | TRBV29-1 | NA | TRBJ1-2
CASSLEGSRPSTDTQYF | TGTGCCAGCAGCTTAGAGGGCAGTCGTCCTAGCACAGATACGCAGTATTTT | NA | TRBV7-2 | NA | TRBJ2-3
CASSDQVRVAYNEQFF | TGTGCCAGCAGCGACCAGGTCAGGGTTGCCTACAATGAGCAGTTCTTC | NA | TRBV7-2 | NA | TRBJ2-1
CASSYSGTIAVEQYF | TGTGCCAGCAGTTACTCAGGGACAATAGCGGTCGAGCAGTACTTC | NA | TRBV6-2/TRBV6-3 | NA | TRBJ2-7
CASSNTDLYGYTF | TGTGCCAGCAGCAATACGGACCTATATGGCTACACCTTC | NA | TRBV7-9 | NA | TRBJ1-2
CASTKTSARSSYEQYF | TGTGCCAGCACCAAAACTAGCGCAAGGAGCTCCTACGAGCAGTACTTC | TRBD2 | TRBV6-1 | few | TRBJ2-7
CASSGGLGYEQYF | TGCGCCAGCAGCGGGGGACTCGGCTACGAGCAGTACTTC | NA | TRBV5-1 | NA | TRBJ2-7
CASSGSRGGNEQFF | TGTGCCAGCAGCGGATCCCGGGGTGGGAATGAGCAGTTCTTC | NA | TRBV7-9 | NA | TRBJ2-1
CASRRGLAGVGETQYF | TGTGCCAGCAGACGGGGACTAGCGGGGGTTGGGGAGACCCAGTACTTC | TRBD2 | TRBV12-3/TRBV12-4 | NA | TRBJ2-5
CASSLKTTGTAEAFF | TGTGCCAGCAGCTTAAAAACTACCGGGACGGCTGAAGCTTTCTTT | NA | TRBV7-2 | NA | TRBJ1-1
CASSARASGISYEQYF | TGTGCCAGCAGCGCCCGGGCTAGCGGAATCTCCTACGAGCAGTACTTC | TRBD2 | TRBV13 | once | TRBJ2-7
CSARAGGKYEQYF | TGCAGTGCCCGAGCGGGGGGAAAGTACGAGCAGTACTTC | TRBD2 | TRBV20-1 | NA | TRBJ2-7
CASSPRVRATSTDTQYF | TGTGCCAGCAGTCCGAGGGTGAGGGCCACTAGCACAGATACGCAGTATTTT | NA | TRBV27 | NA | TRBJ2-3
CASSSPGQGAYNSPLHF | TGTGCCAGCAGTTCACCAGGACAGGGAGCCTATAATTCACCCCTCCACTTT | TRBD1 | TRBV27 | NA | TRBJ1-6
CASSLLGPLEKLFF | TGTGCCAGCAGCTTACTTGGGCCCTTGGAAAAACTGTTTTTT | NA | TRBV7-6 | NA | TRBJ1-4
CASSLSSGPYNEQFF | TGTGCCAGCAGCTTATCCTCTGGCCCCTACAATGAGCAGTTCTTC | NA | TRBV7-2 | few | TRBJ2-1
CASRPRIGSPLHF | TGTGCCAGCAGACCTCGGATAGGTTCACCCCTCCACTTT | NA | TRBV12-3/TRBV12-4 | few | TRBJ1-6
CASSLARDGYGYTF | TGTGCCAGCAGCTTAGCACGGGACGGCTATGGCTACACCTTC | NA | TRBV7-9 | NA | TRBJ1-2
CASSRTWDSISYNSPLHF | TGTGCCAGCAGCAGGACGTGGGACAGCATCTCCTATAATTCACCCCTCCACTTT | TRBD1 | TRBV7-9 | NA | TRBJ1-6
CASSFLSSGVGKNIQYF | TGTGCCAGCAGTTTCCTCAGCTCGGGGGTAGGCAAAAACATTCAGTACTTC | NA | TRBV12-3/TRBV12-4 | few | TRBJ2-4
CASDIGVGDSPLHF | TGTGCCAGCGATATCGGGGTGGGTGATTCACCCCTCCACTTT | NA | TRBV6-1 | NA | TRBJ1-6
CASSLSSGGRYNEQFF | TGCGCCAGCAGCCTTTCTAGCGGGGGCCGTTACAATGAGCAGTTCTTC | TRBD2 | TRBV27 | many | TRBJ2-1
CASGYRQGDPYEQYF | TGTGCCAGCGGTTACAGACAGGGGGATCCCTACGAGCAGTACTTC | TRBD1 | TRBV6-5 | NA | TRBJ2-7